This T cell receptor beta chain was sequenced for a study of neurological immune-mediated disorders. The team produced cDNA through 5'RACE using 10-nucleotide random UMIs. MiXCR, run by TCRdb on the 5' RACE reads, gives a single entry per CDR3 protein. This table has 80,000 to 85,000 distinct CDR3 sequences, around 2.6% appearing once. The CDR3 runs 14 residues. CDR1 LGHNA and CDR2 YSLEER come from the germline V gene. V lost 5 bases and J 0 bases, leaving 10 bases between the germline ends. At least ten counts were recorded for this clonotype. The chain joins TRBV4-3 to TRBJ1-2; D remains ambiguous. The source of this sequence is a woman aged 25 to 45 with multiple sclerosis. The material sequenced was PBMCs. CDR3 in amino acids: CASSADIANYGYTF. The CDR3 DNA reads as TGCGCCAGCAGCGCCGATATAGCTAACTATGGCTACACCTTC.